This T cell receptor (beta chain) was documented in a study of blood T cell repertoires in COVID-19. Study information: The United States, Italy and Spain provided the acute and convalescent COVID-19 samples.

Looked up from germline, CDR1 is SGHTA and CDR2 is FQGNSA. The CDR3 totals 15 residues. V shed 5 bases, J shed 3 bases, and the junction held 6 bases outside the gene matches. Measured with immunoSEQ multiplex PCR; TCRdb has only the in-frame clones, and not every one. The sample holds about 170,000 clones, 92% seen once. Sequencing was done on a sample of peripheral blood. This sequence joins TRBV7-2 and TRBJ1-4; TRBD1 matches at 7 bases. The receptor was derived from a young man with COVID-19, enrolled during active disease. CDR3 amino acids: CASSGLTGPNEKLFF. Written as DNA, the CDR3 is TGTGCCAGCAGCGGCCTGACAGGGCCTAATGAAAAACTGTTTTTT.